A single sample gave rise to the 27 T cell receptor beta chains below, sequenced in a study of shared clonotypes between healthy human individuals. Libraries were prepared by immunoSEQ multiplex PCR; TCRdb keeps only in-frame clonotypes and omits some of them. Among some 96,000 clones listed, roughly 50% were seen once. The sequenced material came from PBMCs. Receptor source: a woman aged 35 to 49 in good health. Some clones in this sample may be carry-over from other donors' samples.

This clone has a count of ten or more. This chain uses TRBV7-9 with TRBJ2-2, with D unresolved. Germline V gives CDR1 SEHNR, CDR2 FQNEAQ (reference sequence). CDR3 length: 14 residues. V was trimmed by 5 bases and J by 3 bases, leaving 10 bases between them. The CDR3 nucleotides are TGTGCCAGCAGCCCTAGGGCGTACACCGGGGAGCTGTTTTTT. Translating it yields CASSPRAYTGELFF.

This clone was detected many times. V gene TRBV2 combines with J gene TRBJ1-2; D unresolved. The germline V and J ends were trimmed by 6 bases and 5 bases, with 16 bases remaining between them. Germline V gives CDR1 SNHLY, CDR2 FYNNEI. The CDR3 totals 14 residues. The DNA of the CDR3 is TGTGCCAGCAGCGCAAGCGGGGAAGGTTATGGCTACACCTTC. Encoded protein: CASSASGEGYGYTF. Filled out from reference TRBV2 and TRBJ1-2, the complete variable domain reads EPEVTQTPSHQVTQMGQEVILRCVPISNHLYFYWYRQILGQKVEFLVSFYNNEISEKSEIFDDQFSVERPDGSNFTLKIRSTKLEDSAMYFCASSASGEGYGYTFGSGTRLTVV.

This sequence joins TRBV19 and TRBJ1-4; possibly TRBD1 for D (6 bases). This CDR3 spans 14 amino acids. Germline V CDR1 and CDR2: LNHDA, SQIVND (reference sequence). The V gene lost 5 bases and the J gene lost 6 bases, with 13 bases spanning the gap. The CDR3 nucleotides are TGTGCCAGTAGTGGGGGCTCGGGTGATGAAAAACTGTTTTTT. This translates into CASSGGSGDEKLFF.

This clone was recorded only once. CDR3 region: CASSQDRDISSYEQYF. CDR3 in DNA: TGTGCCAGCAGCCAAGACAGGGACATTAGCTCCTACGAGCAGTACTTC. The chain couples TRBV4-2 to TRBJ2-5; D possibly corresponds to TRBD1 (6 bases). Judging by the DNA end, TRBJ2-7 fits better; the J call may be wrong. This CDR3 is built from 16 residues. Looked up from germline, CDR1 is LGHNA and CDR2 is YNFKEQ.

This clone was counted between two and nine times. The chain combines TRBV10-3 with TRBJ2-7; 11 bases map to TRBD1. CDR3 length: 18 amino acids. Germline trimming cut 0 bases from V and 3 bases from J; bases unmatched to any gene: 10. Looked up from germline, CDR1 is ENHRY and CDR2 is SYGVKD. The CDR3, as DNA: TGTGCCATCAGTGAGTCGACTCGGGACAGGGGGAGTATCTACGAGCAGTACTTC. As protein: CAISESTRDRGSIYEQYF.

The genes are TRBV7-9 and TRBJ2-5; no clear D gene. The germline CDR1 and CDR2 sequences are SEHNR and FQNEAQ (reference sequence). This CDR3 spans 14 amino acids. The V gene lost 0 bases and the J gene lost 3 bases, with 8 bases spanning the gap. The chain's CDR3 is CASSLAFSEETQYF. The CDR3 bases are TGTGCCAGCAGCTTAGCGTTTTCAGAAGAGACCCAGTACTTC.

This clone was seen ten or more times. The CDR3 DNA reads TGCGCCAGCAGCCAAGATGTTGGTGGAGAGACCGGGGAGCTGTTTTTT. Amino acids: CASSQDVGGETGELFF. This rearrangement joins TRBV4-3 to TRBJ2-2; D uncertain. The ends were cut back, 0 bases at V and 5 bases at J, with 13 bases in the middle. CDR1 is LGHNA and CDR2 is YSLEER in the germline V gene. The CDR3 is made up of 16 amino acids.

A word on this clone: Just one base apart from a much larger clone, this may be a read error. The rearrangement uses TRBV7-6 and TRBJ2-5; tentative D call: TRBD2 (6 bases). With the DNA end fitting TRBJ2-7 better, the J assignment may be wrong. This CDR3 comprises 14 residues. Germline lookup yields CDR1 SGHVS and CDR2 FNYEAQ. Here the CDR3 DNA reads TGTGCCAGCAGCCGACCGGGGGAATACTACGAGCAGTACTTC. Translated: CASSRPGEYYEQYF.

This sequence joins TRBV18 and TRBJ2-5; 10 nucleotides match TRBD2. Germline trimming cut 5 bases from V and 3 bases from J; bases unmatched to any gene: 9. Germline V CDR1 and CDR2: KGHSH, LQKENI. The CDR3 has 16 residues. The CDR3 DNA is TGTGCCAGCTCAAGCCAGGTGGGGACTAGCGAAGAGACCCAGTACTTC. Encoded protein: CASSSQVGTSEETQYF.

The chain links TRBV6-4 to TRBJ2-5; weak D call: TRBD2 (7 bases). Germline CDR1 and CDR2: MRHNA and SNTAGT. Between the trimmed V and J ends, which lost 10 bases and 5 bases, there was a span of 17 bases. The CDR3 is made up of 13 amino acids. In DNA form, the CDR3 reads TGTGCCACCCCTGGGGGGGCGGGGGAGACCCAGTACTTC. This codes for CATPGGAGETQYF.

This rearrangement joins TRBV5-6 to TRBJ2-5, with TRBD1 identical over 9 bases. V lost 5 bases, J lost 9 bases, and 11 bases stayed unmatched. This CDR3 comprises 14 residues. The V gene's germline CDR1 is SGHDT and CDR2 YYEEEE. Here the CDR3 reads CASSMLGDRVAQYF. The CDR3 DNA follows: TGTGCCAGCAGTATGTTGGGGGACAGGGTGGCCCAGTACTTC.

A note on this clone: Because the CDR3 is missing its conserved closing phenylalanine or tryptophan, this is likely a read error. The limits of the CDR3 on the DNA are not certain, so only TCRdb's listed CDR3 is given. The chain has TRBV30 and TRBJ1-4. Looked up from germline, CDR1 is GTSNPN and CDR2 is SVGIG (reference sequence). The CDR3 extends over 12 residues, inclusive of both ends. CDR3 amino acids: CAWSPLREKLFV.

This clone was detected only a few times. V usage is TRBV5-1 and J usage is TRBJ1-2, with TRBD1 matching over 8 bases. The CDR3 runs 13 residues. Germline CDR1 SGHRS, CDR2 YFSETQ. J gave up 4 bases and V 5 bases, and 4 bases lay outside the gene matches. CDR3 region: CASSSGQGYGYTF. For the CDR3, the DNA is TGCGCCAGCAGTTCTGGACAGGGCTATGGCTACACCTTC.

J is TRBJ2-7 and V is TRBV11-3; either TRBD1 or TRBD2 may supply D (5 bases each). V gave up 4 bases and J gave up 7 bases, with 17 bases separating them. Germline-derived CDR1 and CDR2 are SGHNT and YENEEA. This CDR3 is built from 14 residues. The DNA for the CDR3 is TGTGCCAGCAGCTCTATGAGGGGTTCCGGGGAGCAGTACTTC. Translating gives CASSSMRGSGEQYF. The variable domain in full, completed from reference TRBV11-3 and TRBJ2-7, reads EAGVVQSPRYKIIEKKQPVAFWCNPISGHNTLYWYLQNLGQGPELLIRYENEEAVDDSQLPKDRFSAERLKGVDSTLKIQPAELGDSAVYLCASSSMRGSGEQYFGPGTRLTVT.

V and J are TRBV30 and TRBJ2-1; maybe TRBD2 (6 bases). This CDR3 has 15 amino acids. Looked up from germline, CDR1 is GTSNPN and CDR2 is SVGIG (reference sequence). V shed 0 bases and J shed 8 bases, with 17 bases lying between them. CDR3 DNA sequence: TGTGCCTGGAGTGTAGGGGACTGGGGTTTCGATGAGCAGTTCTTC. Translating gives CAWSVGDWGFDEQFF.

On this clone itself: Within the sample, other DNA sequences also encode this same CDR3. This chain joins TRBV30 and TRBJ2-5; D uncertain. Germline values: CDR1 GTSNPN, CDR2 SVGIG (reference sequence). Trimming removed 0 bases from V and 2 bases from J, with 7 bases in between. The CDR3 is made up of 13 amino acids. The DNA of the CDR3 is TGTGCCTGGAGTGTAACCCTTCAAGAGACCCAGTACTTC. As protein: CAWSVTLQETQYF.

This clone was recorded at least ten times. The genes are TRBV4-2 and TRBJ2-1, with TRBD2 matching 13 bases. Trimming took 4 bases from V and 7 from J; bases not matched to a gene: 7. Germline loops: CDR1 LGHNA, CDR2 YNFKEQ. The CDR3 is 16 residues long. The CDR3 region is CASSRPGLAGSNEQFF. Written as DNA, the CDR3 is TGTGCCAGCAGCCGGCCGGGACTAGCGGGAAGTAATGAGCAGTTCTTC.

This clone showed up many times. The gene calls are TRBV5-1 and TRBJ2-7; 10 nucleotides match TRBD2. V shed 4 bases and J 0 bases; nucleotides not matched to a gene: 4. The CDR3 runs to 15 residues. CDR1 and CDR2 from the germline V gene are SGHRS and YFSETQ. The CDR3 sequence: CASSLSGGSSYEQYF. The CDR3 DNA reads TGCGCCAGCAGCCTTAGCGGGGGGAGCTCCTACGAGCAGTACTTC.

This clone has a handful of counts. The V gene is TRBV9, the J gene TRBJ1-2, with no clear D. Germline V CDR1 and CDR2: SGDLS, YYNGEE. The CDR3 extends over 15 amino acids. V shed 0 bases and J shed 1 base, with 10 bases lying between them. The CDR3 here is CASSVGTGLNYGYTF. In DNA, the CDR3 is TGTGCCAGCAGCGTAGGCACCGGTCTTAACTATGGCTACACCTTC.

The rearrangement uses TRBV7-6 and TRBJ1-5, with D unresolved. This CDR3 spans 13 amino acids. V shed 5 bases and J shed 10 bases, with 15 bases lying between them. CDR1 and CDR2 from the germline V gene are SGHVS and FNYEAQ. CDR3 amino acids: CASSPRGGSPQHF. The DNA for the CDR3 is TGTGCCAGCAGCCCCCGCGGCGGTTCCCCCCAGCATTTT. Supplemented by reference TRBV7-6 and TRBJ1-5, the full variable domain reads GAGVSQSPRYKVTKRGQDVALRCDPISGHVSLYWYRQALGQGPEFLTYFNYEAQQDKSGLPNDRFSAERPEGSISTLTIQRTEQRDSAMYRCASSPRGGSPQHFGDGTRLSIL.

The chain has TRBV6-4 and TRBJ2-1; unclear D gene. V was trimmed by 3 bases and J by 1 base, leaving 10 bases between them. The length of the CDR3 is 15 residues. The germline CDR1 and CDR2 sequences are MRHNA and SNTAGT. The CDR3 protein is CASSERAGSYNEQFF. The CDR3 bases are TGTGCCAGCAGTGAGAGAGCCGGGTCCTACAATGAGCAGTTCTTC.

The chain combines TRBV30 with TRBJ1-5; TRBD1 aligns across 9 bases. Germline V gives CDR1 GTSNPN, CDR2 SVGIG (reference sequence). The CDR3 is 16 residues long. Losses at the gene ends were 0 bases for V and 7 bases for J; bases not matched to a gene: 10. This chain's CDR3 is CAWSVHDRGVDQPQHF. CDR3 in DNA: TGTGCCTGGAGTGTACATGACAGGGGGGTTGACCAGCCCCAGCATTTT.

This clone came up many times. The sample carries other DNA sequences with the same CDR3. The CDR3 sequence: CAISQDREGSEAFF. The CDR3 DNA sequence: TGTGCCATCAGCCAGGACAGGGAGGGTTCTGAAGCTTTCTTT. The V call is TRBV10-3, the J call TRBJ1-1; 8 bases are shared with TRBD1. The CDR3 loop spans 14 amino acids. V was clipped by 6 bases and J by 6 bases; unmatched bases: 9. Germline values: CDR1 ENHRY, CDR2 SYGVKD.

About this clone itself: This probably arose from a read error, given a far larger clone one base away. Different DNA sequences within this sample yield the same CDR3. This chain links TRBV2 with TRBJ1-1; D unclear. The V and J ends lost 4 bases and 1 base respectively, with 7 bases between them. This CDR3 is built from 13 residues. Looked up from germline, CDR1 is SNHLY and CDR2 is FYNNEI. This CDR3 is CASSVSTNTEAFF. The CDR3 DNA is TGTGCCAGCAGTGTTTCGACGAACACTGAAGCTTTCTTT.

This clone was found once. The germline gene is not matched at one end of the junction; a read error may be the cause. This sequence joins TRBV12-5 and TRBJ2-2; 8 bases agree with TRBD1. The germline CDR1 and CDR2 sequences are LGHNT and FRNRAP. This CDR3 has 16 amino acids. The CDR3, as DNA: TGTGCTAGTGGTTTGGGGACAGGGAAGAACACCGGGAAGCTGTTTTTT. Translating gives CASGLGTGKNTGKLFF.

With regard to this clone: A far larger clone is only one base removed, so a read error is likely. Other DNA sequences within the sample encode an identical CDR3. The rearrangement links TRBV6-5 to TRBJ2-7, with TRBD2 as a possible D gene (7 bases). The CDR3 runs to 13 residues. CDR1 and CDR2 (germline): MNHEY, SVGAGI. CDR3 DNA: TGTGCCAGCAGTTACGGGGGGGCGGGAGAGCAATACTTC. This encodes CASSYGGAGEQYF.

This clone was recorded many times. The V and J genes are TRBV6-1 and TRBJ2-7; D may be TRBD1 (6 bases). V lost 6 bases and J 3 bases, leaving 9 bases between the germline ends. CDR3 size: 12 residues. Germline V gives CDR1 MNHNS, CDR2 SASEGT. CDR3 amino acids: CASSLQGYEQYF. CDR3 in DNA: TGTGCCAGCAGCCTACAGGGCTACGAGCAGTACTTC.